Each of the 29 T cell receptor beta chains below was sequenced from the same sample in a study of PD-1 blockade in classical Hodgkin lymphoma. Each of the patients experienced relapse following autologous stem cell transplantation, and their brentuximab vedotin exposure differed. Here immunoSEQ multiplex PCR was the method, and the copy in TCRdb shows in-frame clones only, minus some. Among 45,000 to 55,000 clones, roughly 80% were seen once, and the ten largest hold 15% to 20%. The material was peripheral blood mononuclear cells (PBMCs), obtained at baseline. These receptor sequences come from a human donor with classical Hodgkin lymphoma.

This sequence joins TRBV6-5 and TRBJ2-7; 10 nucleotides line up with TRBD2. CDR1 is MNHEY and CDR2 is SVGAGI in the germline V gene. The CDR3 totals 15 residues. Unmatched junction bases numbered 8, after V lost 9 bases and J lost 0 bases. This CDR3 is CASTRASGSSYEQYF. In nucleotides, the CDR3 is TGTGCCAGTACCAGAGCTAGCGGGAGCTCCTACGAGCAGTACTTC.

A few counts support this clone. This chain links TRBV27 with TRBJ1-1; 8 bases fit TRBD1. The CDR3 contains 15 residues. The germline gives CDR1 MNHEY, CDR2 SMNVEV (reference sequence). J gave up 0 bases and V 5 bases, and 5 bases lay outside the gene matches. The CDR3 loop reads CASSPRQGMNTEAFF. CDR3 in DNA: TGTGCCAGCAGTCCCCGACAGGGGATGAACACTGAAGCTTTCTTT.

Many counts were recorded for this clone. J is TRBJ1-5 and V is TRBV11-2, with D perhaps TRBD1 (5 bases). The germline V gene encodes CDR1 SGHAT and CDR2 FQNNGV. The CDR3 extends over 13 amino acids. Trimming left V 5 bases short and J 9 bases short, with 14 bases between. CDR3 in amino acids: CASSLEGSGPQHF. DNA of the CDR3: TGTGCCAGCAGCCTTGAGGGGAGCGGGCCCCAGCATTTT.

This clone showed up just once. The J gene is TRBJ2-3, the V gene TRBV29-1; D perhaps matches TRBD1 (5 bases). Germline V CDR1 and CDR2: SQVTM, ANQGSEA. Trimming removed 5 bases at V and 3 bases at J, with 9 bases between. CDR3 size: 12 residues. CDR3 sequence: CSVPTATDTQYF. The CDR3 DNA sequence: TGCAGCGTTCCGACAGCAACAGATACGCAGTATTTT.

This sequence joins TRBV18 and TRBJ1-4; D not certain. The CDR3 length is 17 residues. Germline V gives CDR1 KGHSH, CDR2 LQKENI. The V gene lost 3 bases and the J gene lost 0 bases, with 14 bases spanning the gap. CDR3 bases: TGTGCCAGCTCACCCCTTTCGCCGCCTCCAACTAATGAAAAACTGTTTTTT. This sequence encodes CASSPLSPPPTNEKLFF.

The V and J genes are TRBV6-6 and TRBJ1-4; the D gene is possibly TRBD1 (6 bases). Trimming shortened V by 3 bases and J by 5 bases, and 13 bases separated the two germline ends. Germline assignment: CDR1 MNHNY and CDR2 SVGAGI (reference sequence). This CDR3 contains 15 residues. The CDR3 bases are TGTGCCAGCAGTTATCGGACAGCGGGAAATGAAAAACTGTTTTTT. It is translated as CASSYRTAGNEKLFF.

This chain connects TRBV5-1 to TRBJ2-7; 10 bases line up with TRBD1. This CDR3 has 15 amino acids. V shed 4 bases and J 6 bases; nucleotides not matched to a gene: 10. Germline V gene sequence: CDR1 SGHRS, CDR2 YFSETQ. CDR3 sequence reads: CASSETGTGVGEQYF. For the CDR3, the DNA is TGCGCCAGCAGCGAGACCGGGACAGGGGTGGGCGAGCAGTACTTC.

On this clone itself: Additional DNA sequences in this sample encode the identical CDR3. The rearrangement uses TRBV9 and TRBJ1-4; D possibly corresponds to TRBD1 (5 bases). This CDR3 is 15 amino acids long. CDR1 and CDR2 from the germline V gene are SGDLS and YYNGEE. The V gene lost 3 bases and the J gene lost 2 bases, with 11 bases spanning the gap. CDR3 DNA sequence: TGTGCCAGCAGCGCTAGCGGGGACACTAATGAAAAACTGTTTTTT. Amino acid sequence: CASSASGDTNEKLFF.

This chain links TRBV7-2 with TRBJ2-1, with D possibly being TRBD1 or TRBD2 (5 bases each). The CDR3 spans 17 residues. Per the germline V gene, CDR1 is SGHTA and CDR2 is FQGNSA. V was cut by 7 bases and J by 2 bases, with 21 bases left in between. The CDR3 region is CASTLRGPGTTYNEQFF. In nucleotides, the CDR3 is TGTGCCAGCACCCTCCGAGGCCCAGGGACCACCTACAATGAGCAGTTCTTC.

The chain employs TRBV6-5 and TRBJ2-3; 12 bases match TRBD2. The CDR3 covers 13 residues. CDR1 and CDR2 (germline): MNHEY, SVGAGI. The DNA for the CDR3 is TGTGTGACTAGCGGGAGACTCACAGATACGCAGTATTTT. This codes for CVTSGRLTDTQYF.

V usage is TRBV7-9 and J usage is TRBJ1-1; 10 positions match TRBD1. CDR1 is SEHNR and CDR2 is FQNEAQ in the germline V gene (reference sequence). J was trimmed by 1 base and V by 5 bases; bases with no gene match: 7. There are 16 residues in the CDR3. The CDR3 spells CASSTDRGLKNTEAFF. DNA of the CDR3: TGTGCCAGCAGCACCGACAGGGGGCTCAAGAACACTGAAGCTTTCTTT.

V is TRBV12-5 and J is TRBJ2-7; the D is unclear. In germline, CDR1 is LGHNT, CDR2 FRNRAP. This CDR3 has 12 residues. Trimming stripped 3 bases from V and 2 bases from J, with 5 bases between. The CDR3 sequence: CASGFRTYEQYF. CDR3 nucleotide sequence: TGTGCTAGTGGTTTTAGAACCTACGAGCAGTACTTC.

The chain combines TRBV19 with TRBJ2-7; D possibly matches TRBD1 or TRBD2 (5 bases each). Trimming removed 6 bases at V and 2 bases at J, with 11 bases between. Germline V gene data show CDR1 as LNHDA and CDR2 as SQIVND (reference sequence). This CDR3 is 13 amino acids long. The CDR3 protein is CASRGDGPYEQYF. In DNA form, the CDR3 reads TGTGCCAGTAGAGGGGACGGACCCTACGAGCAGTACTTC.

The gene calls are TRBV18 and TRBJ2-2; D call uncertain. The CDR3 contains 12 residues. Germline CDR1 is KGHSH and CDR2 is LQKENI. Trimming took 3 bases from V and 8 from J, leaving 7 bases between them. For the CDR3, the DNA is TGTGCCAGCTCACCCCAGGAGGGGGAGCTGTTTTTT. Translation: CASSPQEGELFF.

The chain joins TRBV12-5 to TRBJ2-2; 7 nucleotides agree with TRBD2. Germline-derived CDR1 and CDR2 are LGHNT and FRNRAP. The CDR3 contains 15 residues. V dropped 9 bases and J dropped 2; count of bases not matched to a gene: 9. CDR3 sequence: CASSRGELNTGELFF. The CDR3 DNA reads TGTGCTAGCTCCCGGGGGGAGCTAAACACCGGGGAGCTGTTTTTT.

V usage is TRBV11-2 and J usage is TRBJ2-6; D unclear. V lost 1 base, J lost 0 bases, and 7 bases lay in between. The CDR3 has 16 amino acids. Germline V gives CDR1 SGHAT, CDR2 FQNNGV. The CDR3 spells CASSLVELSGANVLTF. In DNA, the CDR3 is TGTGCCAGCAGCTTAGTCGAGCTCTCTGGGGCCAACGTCCTGACTTTC.

The CDR3 protein is CASSVGIRSITGSYGYTF. The CDR3 region has the DNA TGTGCCAGCAGTGTCGGTATTCGATCAATTACAGGGAGCTATGGCTACACCTTC. The J gene is TRBJ1-2, the V gene TRBV2; D is perhaps TRBD1 (6 bases). Germline V gives CDR1 SNHLY, CDR2 FYNNEI. V was clipped by 4 bases and J by 4 bases, with 25 bases between them. The CDR3 contains 18 residues.

CDR3 in DNA: TGTGCCAGCAGCCCCCCGGGACAGGGATCCTACGAGCAGTACGTC. It codes for CASSPPGQGSYEQYV. This chain links TRBV11-1 with TRBJ2-7, with 9 bases that match TRBD1. CDR3 length: 15 amino acids. Trimming at V came to 5 bases and at J to 1 base, leaving 6 bases not matched to a gene. Germline V gene sequence: CDR1 SGHAT, CDR2 FQDESV (reference sequence).

The genes are TRBV5-1 and TRBJ1-1; D perhaps matches TRBD1 (6 bases). Germline CDR1 is SGHRS and CDR2 is YFSETQ. The CDR3 contains 14 residues. V was pared by 2 bases and J by 4 bases, with 12 bases between. In DNA, the CDR3 is TGCGCCAGCAGCTTACAGGGTTATGCCACTGAAGCTTTCTTT. Translation gives CASSLQGYATEAFF.

The chain is built from TRBV4-3 and TRBJ1-1, with 7 positions matching TRBD1. V shed 4 bases, J shed 0 bases, and the junction held 5 bases outside the gene matches. Germline V gene data show CDR1 as LGHNA and CDR2 as YSLEER. The length of the CDR3 is 15 residues. The CDR3 DNA sequence: TGCGCCAGCAGCCGGTTAGGGACAGTGAACACTGAAGCTTTCTTT. As protein: CASSRLGTVNTEAFF.

This clone appeared once. The chain couples TRBV6-4 to TRBJ1-2; no clear D. The V and J ends lost 2 bases and 10 bases respectively, with 11 bases between them. Germline loops: CDR1 MRHNA, CDR2 SNTAGT. The CDR3 sequence is 12 residues long. The CDR3 loop reads CASSDQGIFYTF. As DNA, the CDR3 is TGTGCCAGCAGTGACCAAGGGATATTCTACACCTTC.

This chain uses TRBV9 with TRBJ1-2; TRBD1 might be the D (6 bases). V dropped 0 bases and J dropped 5 bases, with 11 bases sitting between them. There are 14 residues in the CDR3. Germline values: CDR1 SGDLS, CDR2 YYNGEE. The CDR3 DNA is TGTGCCAGCAGCGTAGAGGGGGTAGGGTATGGCTACACCTTC. Translated, it gives CASSVEGVGYGYTF.

This clone was observed a handful of times. The chain uses TRBV30 and TRBJ1-2; possible D gene TRBD1, 5 bases. Trimming removed 5 bases at V and 2 bases at J, with 9 bases between. The length of the CDR3 is 12 residues. The germline gives CDR1 GTSNPN, CDR2 SVGIG (reference sequence). CDR3 nucleotides: TGTGCCTGGGGAGGGGAGAACTATGGCTACACCTTC. This encodes CAWGGENYGYTF. Full variable domain (missing parts from reference TRBV30 and TRBJ1-2): SQTIHQWPATLVQPVGSPLSLECTVEGTSNPNLYWYRQAAGRGLQLLFYSVGIGQISSEVPQNLSASRPQDRQFILSSKKLLLSDSGFYLCAWGGENYGYTFGSGTRLTVV.

The J gene is TRBJ1-2, the V gene TRBV27, with D possibly TRBD1 on 6 matching bases. This CDR3 contains 15 residues. Germline CDR1 is MNHEY and CDR2 is SMNVEV (reference sequence). The V end was cut by 0 bases, the J end by 4 bases, with 12 bases between. The DNA of the CDR3 is TGTGCCAGCAGTTTATCCGGGGGGCGAAGCTATGGCTACACCTTC. As protein: CASSLSGGRSYGYTF.

This chain uses TRBV29-1 with TRBJ1-1, with unresolved D. The CDR3 extends over 12 amino acids. Germline CDR1 is SQVTM and CDR2 is ANQGSEA. The V end was cut by 7 bases, the J end by 6 bases, with 15 bases between. The CDR3 DNA follows: TGCAGCGCCCTAGAGGGATGGGCTGAAGCTTTCTTT. Translating it yields CSALEGWAEAFF.

The chain is built from TRBV6-1 and TRBJ2-3; no clear D gene. Trimming removed 6 bases at V and 5 bases at J, with 9 bases between. This CDR3 comprises 12 residues. CDR1 is MNHNS, CDR2 SASEGT, per germline. CDR3 sequence (DNA): TGTGCCAGCAGCCGCCTAGGAGATACGCAGTATTTT. Translation: CASSRLGDTQYF.

V usage is TRBV19 and J usage is TRBJ1-5; no firm D call. The CDR3 is 16 amino acids. The germline V gene encodes CDR1 LNHDA and CDR2 SQIVND (reference sequence). V was cut by 3 bases and J by 0 bases, with 12 bases left in between. The CDR3 bases are TGTGCCAGTAGTATCGGGGATGGCCTTAGCAATCAGCCCCAGCATTTT. Translating it yields CASSIGDGLSNQPQHF.

This chain links TRBV19 with TRBJ1-1; D might be TRBD1 (6 bases). This CDR3 is built from 14 residues. Germline-derived CDR1 and CDR2 are LNHDA and SQIVND (reference sequence). Trimming pared 6 bases from V and 0 bases from J, leaving 11 bases between. The CDR3 reads CASRRGGMNTEAFF. The CDR3 nucleotides are TGTGCCAGTAGGAGGGGGGGTATGAACACTGAAGCTTTCTTT.

This clone has just a few counts. Here the CDR3 reads CATSRGSGSERNEQFF. CDR3 nucleotides: TGTGCCACCAGCAGAGGATCAGGGTCGGAACGAAATGAGCAGTTCTTC. The V gene is TRBV15, the J gene TRBJ2-1, with D perhaps matching TRBD1 (5 bases). Deletions cut 1 base from V and 7 bases from J, with 17 bases between. The CDR3 is 16 residues long. The germline gives CDR1 LNHNV, CDR2 YYDKDF (reference sequence).